These 13 T cell receptor beta chains originate from one sample sequenced in a study of vaccination and CD4 T cells after COVID-19. The Oncomine TCR Beta short-read assay generated sequence data from the DNA of cultured CD4+ T cells. TCRdb analysed the PCR reads with MiXCR anew, one entry per CDR3 protein. Among about 9,800 distinct CDR3 sequences, approximately 55% were seen once, and the ten largest hold around 40%. Documented treatment: approximately 9-day PBMC culture with coronavirus spike peptide pools or control peptides (ViraFEST assay). The antigens these receptors bind are not known. Sequenced: CD4+ T cells from blood, cultured in vitro. Receptor source: a human donor who had recovered from COVID-19.

The chain is built from TRBV11-2 and TRBJ2-1; 10 bases match TRBD2. Trimming at V came to 0 bases and at J to 7 bases, leaving 6 bases not matched to a gene. The CDR3 totals 16 residues. Germline V gene data show CDR1 as SGHAT and CDR2 as FQNNGV. The CDR3, as DNA: TGTGCCAGCAGCTTAGACTTAGCGGGGGGACTTAATGAGCAGTTCTTC. Translation gives CASSLDLAGGLNEQFF.

The chain couples TRBV5-1 to TRBJ2-7, with 9 bases that match TRBD1. Per the germline V gene, CDR1 is SGHRS and CDR2 is YFSETQ. This CDR3 is built from 15 residues. J lost 3 bases, V lost 0 bases, and 4 bases had no gene match. As DNA, the CDR3 is TGCGCCAGCAGCTTGGGTTCGGGACAGGGCTACGAGCAGTACTTC. Protein product: CASSLGSGQGYEQYF.

The gene calls are TRBV6-5 and TRBJ1-1; TRBD1 matches 10 bases. This CDR3 has 20 residues. Losses at the gene ends were 0 bases for V and 5 bases for J; bases not matched to a gene: 18. Germline-derived CDR1 and CDR2 are MNHEY and SVGAGI. The CDR3 nucleotides are TGTGCCAGCAGTTACTCGGGGACAGGGGTCAAAACACCCTTGGGAACTGAAGCTTTCTTT. It specifies CASSYSGTGVKTPLGTEAFF.

The V and J genes are TRBV6-1 and TRBJ1-6; 8 bases match TRBD1. This CDR3 has 14 amino acids. The trim removed 7 bases at V and 10 bases at J, leaving 9 bases unmatched. The germline V gene has CDR1 MNHNS and CDR2 SASEGT. This chain's CDR3 is CASTERTGPSPLHF. The CDR3 nucleotides are TGTGCCAGCACCGAGAGGACAGGGCCCTCACCCCTCCACTTT.

The chain couples TRBV12-3 or TRBV12-4 to TRBJ1-1; D not certain. The V end was cut by 5 bases, the J end by 1 base, with 8 bases between. This CDR3 is 13 amino acids long. The CDR3 DNA reads as TGTGCCAGCAGTCCCGCAGAGAACACTGAAGCTTTCTTT. As protein: CASSPAENTEAFF.

This chain links TRBV19 with TRBJ2-1; perhaps TRBD2 as D (6 bases). Germline CDR1 and CDR2: LNHDA and SQIVND (reference sequence). The V end was cut by 7 bases, the J end by 8 bases, with 15 bases between. The CDR3 runs 13 residues. The CDR3 nucleotides read TGTGCCAGTAAAGAGACCGGAGGGGATGAGCAGTTCTTC. It is translated as CASKETGGDEQFF.

This chain joins TRBV4-1 and TRBJ2-2; the D is unclear. Germline V gene sequence: CDR1 MGHRA, CDR2 YSYEKL. There are 12 residues in the CDR3. Trimming shortened V by 2 bases and J by 6 bases, and 4 bases separated the two germline ends. CDR3 loop: CASSQSPGELFF. In DNA, the CDR3 is TGCGCCAGCAGCCAAAGTCCCGGGGAGCTGTTTTTT.

The V gene is TRBV18, the J gene TRBJ1-2, with D unresolved. The CDR3 loop spans 16 amino acids. The germline CDR1 and CDR2 sequences are KGHSH and LQKENI. Trimming stripped 6 bases from V and 2 bases from J, with 19 bases between. CDR3 sequence reads: CASSYIDTGTNYGYTF. CDR3 coding DNA: TGTGCCAGCTCCTATATAGACACCGGTACAAACTATGGCTACACCTTC.

The rearrangement links TRBV6-1 to TRBJ2-3; possible D gene TRBD1, 5 bases. The ends were cut back, 6 bases at V and 6 bases at J, with 13 bases in the middle. The CDR3 consists of 13 residues. Germline CDR1 reads MNHNS; CDR2 reads SASEGT. CDR3 in DNA: TGTGCCAGCAGCCAGATCAAGGGGGATACGCAGTATTTT. Protein product: CASSQIKGDTQYF.

The DNA of the CDR3 is TGTGCCAGCAGCTTAGGGGGCAGGGGGTTTCTCACAGATACGCAGTATTTT. Residues: CASSLGGRGFLTDTQYF. The chain joins TRBV7-2 to TRBJ2-3, with 7 bases that match TRBD1. Germline V gives CDR1 SGHTA, CDR2 FQGNSA. Trimming removed 1 base from V and 2 bases from J; junction bases left unmatched: 9. CDR3 length equals 17 residues.

Comment on this clonotype: At one of its ends the junction is not consistent with the germline gene, which may arise from a read error. The chain is built from TRBV6-1 and TRBJ1-1; tentatively, D is TRBD1 (6 bases). The CDR3 has 15 residues. Germline CDR1 and CDR2: MNHNS and SASEGT. The chain's CDR3 is CASREGGRMNTEAFF. The DNA of the CDR3 is TGTGCCAGCAGGGAAGGGGGGCGGATGAACACTGAAGCTTTCTTT.

This rearrangement joins TRBV20-1 to TRBJ2-2; TRBD2 matches at 8 bases. The CDR3 sequence is 16 residues long. Germline loops: CDR1 DFQATT, CDR2 SNEGSKA (reference sequence). The V and J ends lost 0 bases and 2 bases, in that order; junction bases with no gene match: 5. The CDR3 sequence is CSARDDSGVNTGELFF. CDR3 coding DNA: TGCAGTGCTAGAGACGATAGCGGGGTAAACACCGGGGAGCTGTTTTTT.

The chain is built from TRBV7-2 and TRBJ1-6, with 7 positions matching TRBD1. Germline CDR1 and CDR2: SGHTA and FQGNSA. Trimming at V came to 1 base and at J to 6 bases, leaving 3 bases not matched to a gene. This CDR3 spans 15 amino acids. This chain's CDR3 is CASSLGSGGNSPLHF. The CDR3 DNA is TGTGCCAGCAGCTTAGGGTCAGGGGGTAATTCACCCCTCCACTTT.